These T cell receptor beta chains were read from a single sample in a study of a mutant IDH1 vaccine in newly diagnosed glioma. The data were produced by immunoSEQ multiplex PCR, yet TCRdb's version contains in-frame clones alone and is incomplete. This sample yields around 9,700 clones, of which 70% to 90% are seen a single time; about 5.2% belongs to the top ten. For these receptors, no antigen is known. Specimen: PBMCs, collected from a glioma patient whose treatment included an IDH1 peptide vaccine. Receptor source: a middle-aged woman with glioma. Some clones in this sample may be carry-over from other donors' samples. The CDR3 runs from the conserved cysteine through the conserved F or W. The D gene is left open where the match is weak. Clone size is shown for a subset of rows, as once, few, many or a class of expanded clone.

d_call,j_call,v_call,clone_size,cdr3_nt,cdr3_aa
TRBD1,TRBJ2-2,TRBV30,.,TGTGCCTGGAGTCCCATACCGGGACAGGACACCGGGGAGCTGTTTTTT,CAWSPIPGQDTGELFF
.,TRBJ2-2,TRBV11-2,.,TGTGCCAGCAGCTTAGCCGGGGAGCTGTTTTTT,CASSLAGELFF
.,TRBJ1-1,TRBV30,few,TGTGCCTGGAGTGTCTGTCTCCGGGGAGTGAACACTGAAGCTTTCTTT,CAWSVCLRGVNTEAFF
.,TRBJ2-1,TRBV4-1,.,TGCGCCAGCAGCCCCCCCGAGCGGACTAATGAGCAGTTCTTC,CASSPPERTNEQFF
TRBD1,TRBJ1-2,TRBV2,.,TGTGCCGCTGGGGGACAGGCAGGCTATGGCTACACCTTC,CAAGGQAGYGYTF
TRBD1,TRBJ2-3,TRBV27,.,TGTGCCAGCAGTCACCGACAGGGTAGCACAGATACGCAGTATTTT,CASSHRQGSTDTQYF
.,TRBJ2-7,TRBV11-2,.,TGTGCCAGCAGCATCGGTGGCGAGCAGTACTTC,CASSIGGEQYF
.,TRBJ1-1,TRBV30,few,TGTGCCTGGAGTGCGGGCCGGAACACTGAAGCTTTCTTT,CAWSAGRNTEAFF
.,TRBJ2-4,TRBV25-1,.,TGTGCCAGCAGTGAATTTCGGACGGAGGAAAACATTCAGTACTTC,CASSEFRTEENIQYF
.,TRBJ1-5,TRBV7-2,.,TGTGCCAGCAGCTTAGGGAGGAGCTATAGCAATCAGCCCCAGCATTTT,CASSLGRSYSNQPQHF
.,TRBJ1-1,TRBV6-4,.,TGTGCCAGCAGTTCTCGGGGGAACACTGAAGCTTTCTTT,CASSSRGNTEAFF
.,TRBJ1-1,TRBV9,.,TGTGCCAGCAGCACAGGGATTAACACTGAAGCTTTCTTT,CASSTGINTEAFF
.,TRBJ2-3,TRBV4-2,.,TGTGCCAGCAGCCAAGGAGAGGGATTCCAGGGCACAGATACGCAGTATTTT,CASSQGEGFQGTDTQYF
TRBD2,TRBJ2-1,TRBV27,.,TGTGCCAGCACCGGGACTAGCGGGAGTCATGAGCAGTTCTTC,CASTGTSGSHEQFF
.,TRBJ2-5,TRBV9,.,TGTGCCAGCAGCCTAGGGTGGCAAGAGACCCAGTACTTC,CASSLGWQETQYF
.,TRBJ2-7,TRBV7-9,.,TGTGCCAGCAGCCAGGGGAGCAACGAGCAGTACTTC,CASSQGSNEQYF
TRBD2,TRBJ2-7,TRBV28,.,TGTGCCAGCAGGTTCGGGGGGGGCACAGGACCCTACGAGCAGTACTTC,CASRFGGGTGPYEQYF
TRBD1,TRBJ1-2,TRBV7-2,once,TGTGCCAGCAGCTCGACAGGGGGCGCGGTTAGCTATGGCTACACCTTC,CASSSTGGAVSYGYTF
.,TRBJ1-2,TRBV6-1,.,TGTGCCAGCAGTGAAAAAACAGGAAGCTATGGCTACACCTTC,CASSEKTGSYGYTF
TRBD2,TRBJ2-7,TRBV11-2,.,TGTGCCAGCAGGGATTTAAAGCGGGGGGGCTACGAGCAGTACTTC,CASRDLKRGGYEQYF
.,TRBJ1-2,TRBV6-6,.,TGTGCCAGCAGTTCGACAAGTTATGGCTACACCTTC,CASSSTSYGYTF
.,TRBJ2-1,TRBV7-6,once,TGTGCCAGCAGCTTAGACGGGGCCTACAATGAGCAGTTCTTC,CASSLDGAYNEQFF
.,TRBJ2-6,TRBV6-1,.,TGTGCCAGCAGTGCGGACAGAGCGGGGGCCAACGTCCTGACTTTC,CASSADRAGANVLTF
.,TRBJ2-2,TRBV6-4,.,TGTGCCAGCAGTGAGGGAACCACCGGGGAGCTGTTTTTT,CASSEGTTGELFF
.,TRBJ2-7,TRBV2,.,TGTGCCAGCGCCGCTTTATACGAGCAGTACTTC,CASAALYEQYF
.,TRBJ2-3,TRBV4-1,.,TGCGCCAGCAGCCAAGCGGGGAACACAGATACGCAGTATTTT,CASSQAGNTDTQYF
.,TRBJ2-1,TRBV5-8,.,TGTGCCAGCAGCGGAGGGGGCGGGAGTTCCTACAATGAGCAGTTCTTC,CASSGGGGSSYNEQFF
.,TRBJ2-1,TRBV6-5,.,TGTGCCAGCAGTGGGGTCGGAATATCCTACAATGAGCAGTTCTTC,CASSGVGISYNEQFF
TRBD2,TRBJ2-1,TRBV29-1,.,TGCAGCGTTGCCGGGACTAGCGGGCCGAGCTCCTACAATGAGCAGTTCTTC,CSVAGTSGPSSYNEQFF
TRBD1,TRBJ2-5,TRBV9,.,TGTGCCAGCAGCGGGACAGGGGGCCCCCAAGAGACCCAGTACTTC,CASSGTGGPQETQYF
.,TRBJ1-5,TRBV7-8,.,TGTGCCAGCAGCTTAAAGGTCTCAGCCGATAGCAATCAGCCCCAGCATTTT,CASSLKVSADSNQPQHF
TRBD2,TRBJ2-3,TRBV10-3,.,TGTGCCACCGGGGGACTAGCGGGAGGGCCCGGTAGCACAGATACGCAGTATTTT,CATGGLAGGPGSTDTQYF
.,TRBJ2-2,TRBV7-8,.,TGTGCCAGCAGCTTAGTAGAGTTCCAGGGGACCGGGGAGCTGTTTTTT,CASSLVEFQGTGELFF
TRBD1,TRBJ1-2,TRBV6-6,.,TGTGCCAGCATGATGGGACAGGTGCTTAACTATGGCTACACCTTC,CASMMGQVLNYGYTF
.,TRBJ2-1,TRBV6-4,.,TGTGCCAGCAGTGACTCGTCAGGGGCCAATGAGCAGTTCTTC,CASSDSSGANEQFF
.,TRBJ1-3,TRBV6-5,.,TGTGCCAGCAGCCCCGACAGGAGCTCTGGAAACACCATATATTTT,CASSPDRSSGNTIYF
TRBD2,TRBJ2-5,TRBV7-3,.,TGTGCCAGCAGCCGAGGGACTAGCGGGAGTGGAGAGACCCAGTACTTC,CASSRGTSGSGETQYF
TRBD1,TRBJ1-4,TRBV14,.,TGTGCCAGCAGCCAAAATCTAGGACAGGCTAATGAAAAACTGTTTTTT,CASSQNLGQANEKLFF
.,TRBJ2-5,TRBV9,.,TGTGCCAGCAGCGCCCGGTCTGCCCAAGAGACCCAGTACTTC,CASSARSAQETQYF
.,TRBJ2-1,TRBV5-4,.,TGTGCCAGCAGGGGTCCCGACAATGAGCAGTTCTTC,CASRGPDNEQFF
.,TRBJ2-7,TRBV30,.,TGTGCCTGGAGCACAGGTACTTCCTACGAGCAGTACTTC,CAWSTGTSYEQYF
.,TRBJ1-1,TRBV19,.,TGTGCCAGTAGTATAGTTTCCCCGAGCACTGAAGCTTTCTTT,CASSIVSPSTEAFF
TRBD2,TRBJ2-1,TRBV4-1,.,TGCGCCAGCAGCCAAGGCTCCGGGACTAACTACAATGAGCAGTTCTTC,CASSQGSGTNYNEQFF
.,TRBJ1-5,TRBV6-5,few,TGTGCCAGCAGTTACTCGTATGGTCAGCCCCAGCATTTT,CASSYSYGQPQHF
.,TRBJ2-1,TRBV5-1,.,TGCGCCAGCAGCGACCCACCGACGGAAAAGCAGTTCTTC,CASSDPPTEKQFF
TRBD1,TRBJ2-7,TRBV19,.,TGTGCCAGTAGTATATCAGGGGGCGAGCAGTACTTC,CASSISGGEQYF
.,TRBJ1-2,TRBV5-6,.,TGTGCCAGCAGCCCTTGGCCGGCGGACTATGGCTACACCTTC,CASSPWPADYGYTF
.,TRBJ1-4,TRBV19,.,TGTGCCAGTAGTATATCTTTCGGTTTCGGCACAGGAATTAATGAAAAACTGTTTTTT,CASSISFGFGTGINEKLFF
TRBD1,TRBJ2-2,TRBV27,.,TGTGCCAGCAGTTTTGGACAGGGCAACACCGGGGAGCTGTTTTTT,CASSFGQGNTGELFF
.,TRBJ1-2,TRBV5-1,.,TGCGCCAGCAGCTTGGAGCTGGGTAGCTATGGCTACACCTTC,CASSLELGSYGYTF
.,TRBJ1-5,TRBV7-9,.,TGTGCCAGCAGCTTACAGGGTGATCAGCCCCAGCATTTT,CASSLQGDQPQHF
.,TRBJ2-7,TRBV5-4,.,TGTGCCAGCAGCCTAACGGACAGAAACTACGAGCAGTACTTC,CASSLTDRNYEQYF
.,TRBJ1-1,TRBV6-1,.,TGTGCCAGTCTTGATAGGGGCGGTCAGAACACTGAAGCTTTCTTT,CASLDRGGQNTEAFF
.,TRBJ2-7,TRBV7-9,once,TGTGCCAGCAGCTCCGGTCGCATCTACGAGCAGTACTTC,CASSSGRIYEQYF